The 22 T cell receptor beta chains in this list originate from one sample, sequenced in a study of cytomegalovirus exposure and HLA in healthy donors. Primers included in the PCR were 60 Vbeta and 13 Jbeta primers. Method: immunoSEQ multiplex PCR; TCRdb's copy keeps in-frame clones and lacks some. The sample lists 120,000 or so clones; 86% were seen once. Sequencing was done on a sample of PBMCs. The receptors here all came from a man aged 40-49 years in good health and CMV-seronegative.

This chain uses TRBV4-2 with TRBJ1-3; D is uncertain. The CDR3 loop spans 15 amino acids. Germline values: CDR1 LGHNA, CDR2 YNFKEQ. Trimming removed 1 base at V and 1 base at J, with 8 bases between. CDR3 amino acids: CASSQGLRSGNTIYF. The CDR3 nucleotides read TGTGCCAGCAGCCAAGGTCTAAGATCTGGAAACACCATATATTTT.

The chain recombines TRBV2 with TRBJ1-5; no definite D call. Germline lookup yields CDR1 SNHLY and CDR2 FYNNEI. V was trimmed by 6 bases and J by 2 bases, leaving 11 bases between them. The length of the CDR3 is 14 residues. CDR3 amino acids: CASRAEVGNQPQHF. The DNA for the CDR3 is TGTGCCAGCAGGGCAGAAGTCGGCAATCAGCCCCAGCATTTT.

This clone was counted between two and nine times. The rearrangement joins TRBV29-1 to TRBJ1-4; D uncertain. With 5 bases removed from V and 3 bases from J, the gap between germline ends came to 7 bases. The CDR3 has 12 amino acids. Germline lookup yields CDR1 SQVTM and CDR2 ANQGSEA. The CDR3 loop is CSVQTSNEKLFF. CDR3 nucleotide sequence: TGCAGCGTTCAGACTTCTAATGAAAAACTGTTTTTT.

J is TRBJ2-5 and V is TRBV11-2; D uncertain. Germline CDR1 is SGHAT and CDR2 is FQNNGV. The CDR3 is 13 amino acids. The ends were cut back, 2 bases at V and 1 base at J, with 5 bases in the middle. This chain's CDR3 is CASSLRVQETQYF. Here the CDR3 DNA reads TGTGCCAGCAGCTTACGGGTCCAAGAGACCCAGTACTTC.

The genes are TRBV5-1 and TRBJ2-3; D is uncertain. Germline CDR1 reads SGHRS; CDR2 reads YFSETQ. The V gene lost 4 bases and the J gene lost 1 base, with 4 bases spanning the gap. The CDR3 contains 12 residues. The CDR3 here is CASSEGTDTQYF. The CDR3 region has the DNA TGCGCCAGCAGCGAGGGCACAGATACGCAGTATTTT.

The chain has TRBV2 and TRBJ2-7, with D unclear. Trimming removed 8 bases from V and 0 bases from J, with 14 bases in between. Germline V CDR1 and CDR2: SNHLY, FYNNEI. The CDR3 has 14 amino acids. CDR3 loop: CASWWAETSYEQYF. CDR3 nucleotides: TGTGCCAGCTGGTGGGCAGAGACCTCCTACGAGCAGTACTTC.

The rearrangement links TRBV5-6 to TRBJ1-3; 7 bases are a match to TRBD1. The germline V gene has CDR1 SGHDT and CDR2 YYEEEE. V lost 3 bases, J lost 3 bases, and 3 bases stayed unmatched. The CDR3 length is 14 residues. As DNA, the CDR3 is TGTGCCAGCAGCTCTACAGGGGTTGGAAACACCATATATTTT. It specifies CASSSTGVGNTIYF.

The V and J genes are TRBV5-4 and TRBJ2-5, with D perhaps matching TRBD1 (8 bases). The germline V gene encodes CDR1 SGHNT and CDR2 YYREEE (reference sequence). The CDR3 spans 15 residues. Trimming shortened V by 1 base and J by 4 bases, and 14 bases separated the two germline ends. Here the CDR3 reads CASSLQTGEGETQYF. In nucleotides, the CDR3 is TGTGCCAGCAGCTTGCAGACAGGGGAGGGAGAGACCCAGTACTTC. The full variable domain, its missing parts supplied by reference TRBV5-4 and TRBJ2-5, is ETGVTQSPTHLIKTRGQQVTLRCSSQSGHNTVSWYQQALGQGPQFIFQYYREEENGRGNFPPRFSGLQFPNYSSELNVNALELDDSALYLCASSLQTGEGETQYFGPGTRLLVL.

In its sample, this clone was seen once. The chain combines TRBV13 with TRBJ2-7; D gene ambiguous. With 2 bases removed from V and 1 base from J, the gap between germline ends came to 9 bases. The germline V gene has CDR1 PRHDT and CDR2 FYEKMQ (reference sequence). The CDR3 runs to 14 residues. CDR3: CASSLTPQSYEQYF. The CDR3 bases are TGTGCCAGCAGCTTAACCCCACAGTCCTACGAGCAGTACTTC.

The CDR3 protein is CASSFARVPRMTQYF. For the CDR3, the DNA is TGTGCCAGCAGTTTCGCGAGGGTCCCAAGAATGACCCAGTACTTC. V gene TRBV28 combines with J gene TRBJ2-5; a weak D match, TRBD2 (5 bases). The CDR3 totals 15 residues. Germline lookup yields CDR1 MDHEN and CDR2 SYDVKM. Deletions cut 3 bases from V and 7 bases from J, with 18 bases between.

The rearrangement links TRBV7-9 to TRBJ1-2; D uncertain. The V end lost 3 bases, the J end lost 12 bases, and 14 bases lay between the germline ends. The germline CDR1 and CDR2 sequences are SEHNR and FQNEAQ (reference sequence). This CDR3 comprises 12 residues. This chain's CDR3 is CASSLGGRSDTF. In DNA, the CDR3 is TGTGCCAGCAGCTTGGGAGGTCGGTCGGACACCTTC.

The chain's CDR3 is CASSTPGTGSGEQFF. CDR3 nucleotides: TGTGCCAGCAGTACTCCCGGGACAGGGAGTGGTGAGCAGTTCTTC. The J gene is TRBJ2-1, the V gene TRBV6-5; 9 bases agree with TRBD1. V lost 5 bases and J lost 9; bases outside the gene matches: 11. Germline V gene data show CDR1 as MNHEY and CDR2 as SVGAGI. The CDR3 runs to 15 residues.

CDR3 loop: CASSRDRGTTNEKLFF. CDR3 nucleotides: TGTGCCAGCAGTAGGGACAGGGGAACAACTAATGAAAAACTGTTTTTT. This chain links TRBV2 with TRBJ1-4; TRBD1 aligns across 10 bases. From germline, CDR1 is SNHLY and CDR2 FYNNEI. The CDR3 is 16 residues long. The V segment lost 5 bases and the J segment 0 bases; nucleotides outside the gene matches: 3.

The CDR3 bases are TGTGCCAGCAGCTTCGGACAGGGAGACGGTTCACCCCTCCACTTT. Its protein product is CASSFGQGDGSPLHF. The genes are TRBV7-9 and TRBJ1-6; 8 nucleotides line up with TRBD1. The CDR3 is made up of 15 amino acids. Germline loops: CDR1 SEHNR, CDR2 FQNEAQ (reference sequence). V lost 3 bases, J lost 9 bases, and 7 bases stayed unmatched.

V usage is TRBV28 and J usage is TRBJ1-5; D call uncertain. From germline, CDR1 is MDHEN and CDR2 SYDVKM. This CDR3 is built from 14 residues. Trimming shortened V by 8 bases and J by 6 bases, and 17 bases separated the two germline ends. DNA of the CDR3: TGTGCCAGCCAAAGCCCGGGGTGGGGTCAGCCCCAGCATTTT. Amino acids: CASQSPGWGQPQHF.

The sample holds one count of this clone. This chain connects TRBV5-1 to TRBJ1-6; the D gene is possibly TRBD1 (6 bases). The CDR3 totals 15 residues. CDR1 and CDR2 (germline): SGHRS, YFSETQ. The germline V and J ends were trimmed by 0 bases and 5 bases, with 9 bases remaining between them. The CDR3 region has the DNA TGCGCCAGCAGCTTGGCGGGACAAGATAATTCACCCCTCCACTTT. The encoded protein is CASSLAGQDNSPLHF.

The chain recombines TRBV28 with TRBJ1-1, with TRBD1 matching over 8 bases. This CDR3 region has 15 residues. Losses at the gene ends were 2 bases for V and 1 base for J; bases not matched to a gene: 3. Germline V gene data show CDR1 as MDHEN and CDR2 as SYDVKM. The CDR3 loop reads CASSLGDRTNTEAFF. The DNA for the CDR3 is TGTGCCAGCAGTTTAGGGGACAGGACGAACACTGAAGCTTTCTTT. Supplemented by reference TRBV28 and TRBJ1-1, the full variable domain reads DVKVTQSSRYLVKRTGEKVFLECVQDMDHENMFWYRQDPGLGLRLIYFSYDVKMKEKGDIPEGYSVSREKKERFSLILESASTNQTSMYLCASSLGDRTNTEAFFGQGTRLTVV.

The chain uses TRBV18 and TRBJ1-1, with TRBD1 identical over 9 bases. The CDR3 contains 19 residues. CDR1 and CDR2 from the germline V gene are KGHSH and LQKENI. V trimming: 3 bases; J trimming: 1 base; junction bases outside the gene matches: 15. The CDR3 is CASSPDPPGQGGGNTEAFF. CDR3 DNA: TGTGCCAGCTCACCTGACCCTCCGGGACAGGGAGGGGGGAACACTGAAGCTTTCTTT.

The genes are TRBV6-5 and TRBJ2-4, with TRBD1 matching 10 bases. The CDR3 sequence is 16 residues long. V gave up 0 bases and J gave up 5 bases; unmatched junction bases: 4. The germline gives CDR1 MNHEY, CDR2 SVGAGI. The DNA of the CDR3 is TGTGCCAGCAGTTACTCCGGGACAGGGGCACAAAACATTCAGTACTTC. As protein: CASSYSGTGAQNIQYF.

The chain carries TRBV5-4 and TRBJ1-1; D gene ambiguous. The CDR3 is made up of 14 amino acids. The V gene's germline CDR1 is SGHNT and CDR2 YYREEE (reference sequence). V was pared by 1 base and J by 3 bases, with 10 bases between. CDR3 nucleotide sequence: TGTGCCAGCAGCTTGTGGCGGAGGGACACTGAAGCTTTCTTT. Translating gives CASSLWRRDTEAFF.

The chain links TRBV5-1 to TRBJ2-1; 10 bases are a match to TRBD2. J gave up 6 bases and V 0 bases, and 6 bases lay outside the gene matches. There are 16 residues in the CDR3. Per germline, CDR1 SGHRS and CDR2 YFSETQ. CDR3 sequence (DNA): TGCGCCAGCAGCTTGGCTGTTAGCGGGGGGTTCAATGAGCAGTTCTTC. Encoded protein: CASSLAVSGGFNEQFF.

This clone turned up a few times. This chain uses TRBV6-1 with TRBJ1-1; the match to TRBD1 covers 7 bases. V lost 4 bases, J lost 2 bases, and 4 bases stayed unmatched. This CDR3 is 14 amino acids long. CDR1 is MNHNS, CDR2 SASEGT, per germline. In DNA form, the CDR3 reads TGTGCCAGCAGTGTCCGACAGGGCAACACTGAAGCTTTCTTT. Amino acid sequence: CASSVRQGNTEAFF.